Below, 13 T cell receptor beta chains from the same sample are listed, as sequenced in a study of monozygotic twins with cystic fibrosis. Clones were read by immunoSEQ multiplex PCR, and TCRdb kept only the in-frame ones, dropping some. The top ten hold approximately 0.93% of the sample, which has tens of thousands of clones, approximately 86% seen once. Material: blood. The receptors derive from a girl aged 2 to 9 with cystic fibrosis.

This rearrangement joins TRBV29-1 to TRBJ2-1; 14 positions match TRBD2. CDR1 is SQVTM and CDR2 is ANQGSEA in the germline V gene. The CDR3 consists of 15 residues. Losses at the gene ends were 7 bases for V and 7 bases for J; bases not matched to a gene: 9. Here the CDR3 reads CSGERTSGRKNEQFF. In DNA, the CDR3 is TGCAGCGGGGAACGGACTAGCGGGAGGAAGAATGAGCAGTTCTTC.

The CDR3 loop reads CSVARRQGKGLGTEAFF. CDR3 coding DNA: TGCAGCGTCGCGCGGCGACAGGGGAAAGGTTTGGGCACTGAAGCTTTCTTT. The chain combines TRBV29-1 with TRBJ1-1; TRBD1 aligns across 8 bases. The germline V gene encodes CDR1 SQVTM and CDR2 ANQGSEA. V shed 6 bases, J shed 4 bases, and the junction held 19 bases outside the gene matches. The CDR3 is 17 residues long.

V gene TRBV2 combines with J gene TRBJ2-7; 11 positions match TRBD1. V dropped 1 base and J dropped 5; count of bases not matched to a gene: 7. There are 16 residues in the CDR3. Germline V CDR1 and CDR2: SNHLY, FYNNEI. The CDR3 coding sequence is TGTGCCAGCAGTGAAGTGTATCGGACAGGGGGCGACGAGCAGTACTTC. It is translated as CASSEVYRTGGDEQYF.

The chain combines TRBV28 with TRBJ2-7; possible D gene TRBD2, 7 bases. Trimming took off 9 bases at V and 4 bases at J, with 16 bases between the two ends. The germline gives CDR1 MDHEN, CDR2 SYDVKM. The CDR3 is 13 residues long. The CDR3 protein is CASSSGTPYEQYF. The CDR3 bases are TGTGCCAGTTCGAGCGGGACACCTTACGAGCAGTACTTC. Full variable domain (remainder filled in from reference TRBV28 and TRBJ2-7): DVKVTQSSRYLVKRTGEKVFLECVQDMDHENMFWYRQDPGLGLRLIYFSYDVKMKEKGDIPEGYSVSREKKERFSLILESASTNQTSMYLCASSSGTPYEQYFGPGTRLTVT.

The rearrangement links TRBV29-1 to TRBJ1-2, with 7 positions matching TRBD1. The J segment lost 6 bases and the V segment lost 1 base, leaving 8 bases of the junction unmatched. The CDR3 consists of 14 residues. Germline CDR1 SQVTM, CDR2 ANQGSEA. The CDR3 loop is CSVEGPDQGDGYTF. The CDR3, as DNA: TGCAGCGTTGAAGGACCGGACCAGGGGGATGGCTACACCTTC. The variable domain in full, completed from reference TRBV29-1 and TRBJ1-2, reads SAVISQKPSRDICQRGTSLTIQCQVDSQVTMMFWYRQQPGQSLTLIATANQGSEATYESGFVIDKFPISRPNLTFSTLTVSNMSPEDSSIYLCSVEGPDQGDGYTFGSGTRLTVV.

The chain couples TRBV30 to TRBJ1-1, with D maybe TRBD1 (5 bases). Trimming pared 0 bases from V and 12 bases from J, leaving 11 bases between. Germline V gives CDR1 GTSNPN, CDR2 SVGIG (reference sequence). This CDR3 comprises 11 residues. Here the CDR3 DNA reads TGTGCCTGGAGTGTTGGGGGGATCTCTTTCTTT. Protein sequence: CAWSVGGISFF.

The rearrangement links TRBV7-6 to TRBJ2-1; D is uncertain. The germline V gene encodes CDR1 SGHVS and CDR2 FNYEAQ. Trimming removed 5 bases at V and 5 bases at J, with 13 bases between. The CDR3 totals 14 residues. The CDR3, as DNA: TGTGCCAGCAGCCCCGCGTACACCAACAATGAGCAGTTCTTC. Translated, it gives CASSPAYTNNEQFF.

V usage is TRBV7-9 and J usage is TRBJ2-1, with 13 bases aligning to TRBD2. The CDR3 is 17 amino acids. J gave up 2 bases and V 2 bases, and 3 bases lay outside the gene matches. Germline loops: CDR1 SEHNR, CDR2 FQNEAQ (reference sequence). The chain's CDR3 is CASSLKTSGRPYNEQFF. CDR3 nucleotide sequence: TGTGCCAGCAGCTTAAAGACTAGCGGGAGGCCCTACAATGAGCAGTTCTTC.

The chain uses TRBV2 and TRBJ2-1, with 10 bases identical to TRBD1. The V segment lost 6 bases and the J segment 5 bases; nucleotides outside the gene matches: 7. The CDR3 contains 15 residues. The germline gives CDR1 SNHLY, CDR2 FYNNEI. This CDR3 reads CASRGTGARDNEQFF. CDR3 sequence (DNA): TGTGCCAGCAGGGGGACAGGGGCGAGGGACAATGAGCAGTTCTTC. The full variable domain, in which reference TRBV2 and TRBJ2-1 provide the parts outside the CDR3, is EPEVTQTPSHQVTQMGQEVILRCVPISNHLYFYWYRQILGQKVEFLVSFYNNEISEKSEIFDDQFSVERPDGSNFTLKIRSTKLEDSAMYFCASRGTGARDNEQFFGPGTRLTVL.

This chain uses TRBV20-1 with TRBJ2-5; D not resolved. Germline V gene data show CDR1 as DFQATT and CDR2 as SNEGSKA (reference sequence). With 3 bases removed from V and 5 bases from J, the gap between germline ends came to 4 bases. The length of the CDR3 is 10 residues. The DNA for the CDR3 is TGCAGTGCTAGTTGGGAGACCCAGTACTTC. This sequence encodes CSASWETQYF.

The chain combines TRBV6-1 with TRBJ2-3; D is perhaps TRBD2 (6 bases). Germline assignment: CDR1 MNHNS and CDR2 SASEGT. The CDR3 sequence is 15 residues long. Trimming removed 6 bases from V and 0 bases from J, with 13 bases in between. The CDR3 region has the DNA TGTGCCAGCAGCCAAACTAGCTTGAGCACAGATACGCAGTATTTT. It encodes CASSQTSLSTDTQYF.

The genes are TRBV7-9 and TRBJ2-5; D perhaps matches TRBD1 (6 bases). The CDR3 has 18 residues. Trimming cost V 5 bases and J 7 bases, with 29 bases left between them. Germline CDR1 and CDR2: SEHNR and FQNEAQ (reference sequence). CDR3 protein: CASSPPGSTGYSTGTQYF. CDR3 DNA: TGTGCCAGCAGCCCGCCTGGGTCGACAGGCTATAGCACTGGGACCCAGTACTTC.

The rearrangement joins TRBV30 to TRBJ2-7; D remains ambiguous. Trimming left V 3 bases short and J 4 bases short, with 10 bases between. This CDR3 has 12 residues. Germline V gives CDR1 GTSNPN, CDR2 SVGIG (reference sequence). CDR3 bases: TGTGCCTGGAGCGCCTTCGAGTACGAGCAGTACTTC. Residues: CAWSAFEYEQYF.